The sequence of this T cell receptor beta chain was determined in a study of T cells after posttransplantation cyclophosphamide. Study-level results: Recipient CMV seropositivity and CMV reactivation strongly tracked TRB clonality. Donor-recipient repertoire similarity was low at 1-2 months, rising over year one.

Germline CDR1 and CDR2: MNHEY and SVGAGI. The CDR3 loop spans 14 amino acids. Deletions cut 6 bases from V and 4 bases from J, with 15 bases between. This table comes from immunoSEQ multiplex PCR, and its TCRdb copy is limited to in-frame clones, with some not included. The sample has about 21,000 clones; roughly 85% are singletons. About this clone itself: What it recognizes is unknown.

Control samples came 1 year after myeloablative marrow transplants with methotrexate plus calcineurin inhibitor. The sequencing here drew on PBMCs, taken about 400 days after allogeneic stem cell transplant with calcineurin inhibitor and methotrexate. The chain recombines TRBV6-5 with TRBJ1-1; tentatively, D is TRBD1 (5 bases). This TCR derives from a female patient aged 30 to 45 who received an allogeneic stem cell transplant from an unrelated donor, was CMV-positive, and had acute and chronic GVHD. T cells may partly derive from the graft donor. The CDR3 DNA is TGTGCCAGCAGACGCCCGGGGGGGGGCACTGAAGCTTTCTTT. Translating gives CASRRPGGGTEAFF.